This TCR beta chain was profiled in a study of STAT5B mutations in CD4+ large granular lymphocyte leukemia. Looking at the study overall: The CDR3 'QG' motif was associated with a particular HLA allele among healthy donors. The study's findings and limits: Without HLA matching, higher CD4+ than CD8+ T-LGLL clonality could reflect small sample size.

This clone has more than one count but fewer than ten. Its antigen is not known. Data came from immunoSEQ multiplex PCR; TCRdb stores just in-frame clones and leaves some out. The table has 25,000 to 40,000 clones, roughly 74% seen once. Sequences were obtained from CD4+ T cells from blood buffy coats. This clonotype originated in a human donor in good health.

The DNA of the CDR3 is TGCAGCGTTCGGGACAGCTATGGCTACACCTTC. Translating it yields CSVRDSYGYTF. This chain joins TRBV29-1 and TRBJ1-2; 7 nucleotides agree with TRBD1. The CDR3 spans 11 residues. Looked up from germline, CDR1 is SQVTM and CDR2 is ANQGSEA. V lost 5 bases, J lost 4 bases, and 1 base stayed unmatched.